This T cell receptor beta chain was identified in a study of T cells in Graves' hyperthyroidism and ophthalmopathy. Study observations and caveats: Model predictions of ophthalmopathy came a median about 6.3 months before onset. Among clonotypes expanded in thyroid above 0.001, most were also found in blood. Through a model of 13 V-J features, ophthalmopathy was separated from stable hyperthyroidism.

There were TCR beta CDR3 regions amplified from RNA transcripts. Primed by the HTBI set, a first-round RT-PCR was run on the TCR CDR3. Each CDR3 protein is one row after TCRdb ran MiXCR on the multiplex PCR reads. Of 700,000 to 950,000 distinct CDR3 sequences in the sample, roughly a third were seen once. Germline CDR1 and CDR2: SQVTM and ANQGSEA. The CDR3 contains 14 residues. This clonotype has a single count. What it binds is not known. One base away lies a much larger clone, so this may be a sequencing read error. The chain couples TRBV29-1 to TRBJ2-5; 11 bases are shared with TRBD2. The specimen sequenced was blood. The receptor's source is a woman in her thirties or forties with Graves' hyperthyroidism. Here the CDR3 DNA reads TGCAGCGTCTCCGGGACTAGCGGCCAAGAGGCCCAGTACTTC. This gives the protein CSVSGTSGQEAQYF.